This T cell receptor beta chain was obtained from a study of shared clonotypes between healthy human individuals. Findings of the study overall: Represented diversity (both genetic and exposure-history) was limited by the small number of donors. Relative to their counterparts shared across all four donors, non-shared clonotypes exhibited diminished generation probabilities.

Only one count was recorded for this clone. The antigen remains unidentified. The protocol was immunoSEQ multiplex PCR, while the TCRdb copy is restricted to in-frame clones and leaves out a portion. The table records some 2,100,000 clones, roughly 91% of them present only once. Looked up from germline, CDR1 is MGHRA and CDR2 is YSYEKL. The CDR3 spans 14 residues. The J segment lost 7 bases and the V segment lost 2 bases, leaving 6 bases of the junction unmatched. CD45RO negativity and positive selection for CCR7 defined naive CD8 cells, a population that excluded terminally differentiated effector memory CD45RA+ cells.

The chain employs TRBV4-1 and TRBJ2-7; 9 positions match TRBD2. Material: naive CD8+ T cells from PBMCs. The receptor was derived from a man between 18 and 35 years old in good health. Some clones in this sample may be carry-over from other donors' samples. The CDR3 protein is CASSQSPGLAEQYF. The CDR3 DNA reads TGCGCCAGCAGCCAATCACCGGGACTAGCTGAGCAGTACTTC.